This T cell receptor beta chain comes out of a study of cytomegalovirus exposure and HLA in healthy donors. Study details: Early on, a data release was issued that held some 85 million unique TCRs from HLA-typed donors.

The primer mix had 60 Vbeta and 13 Jbeta primers. The protocol was immunoSEQ multiplex PCR, while the TCRdb copy is restricted to in-frame clones and leaves out a portion. Of 84,000 or so clones listed, approximately 80% are singletons. Worth noting for this clone: The target antigen is unknown.

Notes on the study in general: One variant, a missense change in DCLRE1C, was linked in a later analysis to TCR beta V- and J-gene trimming. Cytomegalovirus association was listed for roughly 160 TCR beta chains. Some V segments, TRBV6-2 and TRBV6-3 among them, were indistinguishable and were therefore excluded.

This CDR3 comprises 12 residues. The genes are TRBV21-1 and TRBJ2-7; the tabulated D call, TRBD2, remains unverified against the DNA. TRBV21-1 is marked as a pseudogene. Sample: PBMCs. The TCR was taken from a human donor in good health. The CDR3 protein is CASSVRTVEQYF. The CDR3 nucleotides are TGTGCCAGCAGCGTCCGAACTGTCGAGCAGTACTTC.